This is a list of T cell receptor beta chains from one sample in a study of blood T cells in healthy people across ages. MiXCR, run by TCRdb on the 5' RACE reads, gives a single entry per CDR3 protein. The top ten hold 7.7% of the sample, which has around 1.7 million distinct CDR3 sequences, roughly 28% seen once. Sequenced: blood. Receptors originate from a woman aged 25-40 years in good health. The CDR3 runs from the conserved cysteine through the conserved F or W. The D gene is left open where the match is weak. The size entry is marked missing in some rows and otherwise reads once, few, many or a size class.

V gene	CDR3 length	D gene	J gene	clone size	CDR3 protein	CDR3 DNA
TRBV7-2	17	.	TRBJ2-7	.	CASSLAQSSWRSNEQYF	TGTGCCAGCAGCTTAGCGCAGAGTTCTTGGCGTTCTAACGAGCAGTACTTC
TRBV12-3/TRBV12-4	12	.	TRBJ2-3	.	CASRFGTDMQYF	TGTGCCAGCAGATTCGGCACAGATATGCAATATTTT
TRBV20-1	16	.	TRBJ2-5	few	CSAREGGANFQETQYF	TGCAGTGCTAGAGAAGGGGGGGCGAATTTCCAAGAGACCCAGTACTTC
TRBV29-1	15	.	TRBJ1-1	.	CSFPGGSAGNTEAFF	TGCAGCTTCCCCGGCGGCTCCGCGGGGAACACTGAAGCTTTCTTT
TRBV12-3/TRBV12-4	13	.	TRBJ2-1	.	CASRGRLYNEQFF	TGTGCCAGCAGGGGACGCCTCTACAATGAGCAGTTCTTC
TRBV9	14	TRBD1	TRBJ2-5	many	CASSAGTAQETQYF	TGTGCCAGCAGCGCGGGGACAGCCCAAGAGACCCAGTACTTC
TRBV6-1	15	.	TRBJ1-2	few	CASSGQPQLNYGYTF	TGTGCCAGCAGTGGACAGCCACAACTTAACTATGGCTACACCTTC
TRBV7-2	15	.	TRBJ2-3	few	CASSHRDRLVDTQYF	TGTGCCAGCAGCCACCGCGACAGGCTAGTAGATACGCAGTATTTT
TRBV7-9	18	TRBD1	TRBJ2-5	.	CASSQISGQANQWETQYF	TGTGCCAGCAGCCAAATATCCGGACAGGCCAATCAGTGGGAGACCCAGTACTTC
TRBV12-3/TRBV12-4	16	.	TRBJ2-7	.	CASSTGPDGPRNEQYF	TGTGCCAGCTCGACAGGCCCGGACGGACCCCGGAACGAGCAGTACTTC
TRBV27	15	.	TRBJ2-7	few	CASSLGNYREYEQYF	TGTGCCAGCAGCCTAGGGAATTACCGGGAATACGAGCAGTACTTC
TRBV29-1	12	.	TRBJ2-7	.	CSVAGREYEQYF	TGCAGCGTTGCGGGCAGGGAATACGAGCAGTACTTC
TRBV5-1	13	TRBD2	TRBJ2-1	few	CASSLWTGGEQFF	TGCGCCAGCAGCTTGTGGACCGGGGGGGAGCAGTTCTTC
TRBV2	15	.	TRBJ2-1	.	CASLANRGGGNEQFF	TGTGCCAGCTTGGCGAACAGGGGAGGGGGCAATGAGCAGTTCTTC
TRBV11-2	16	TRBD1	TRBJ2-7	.	CASSTGGSGEGYEQYF	TGTGCCAGCAGCACAGGGGGTTCCGGCGAGGGGTACGAGCAGTACTTC
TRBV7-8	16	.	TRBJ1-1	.	CASSLGVLLLNTEAFF	TGTGCCAGCAGCTTGGGGGTGCTACTCCTGAACACTGAAGCTTTCTTT
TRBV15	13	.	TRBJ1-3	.	CATSRTDGNTIYF	TGTGCCACCAGCAGGACAGATGGAAACACCATATATTTT
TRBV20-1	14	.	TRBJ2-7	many	CSAQAITSSYEQYF	TGCAGTGCCCAAGCCATCACCAGCTCCTACGAGCAGTACTTC
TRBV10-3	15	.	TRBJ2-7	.	CAISDGGPGVYEQYF	TGTGCCATCAGTGACGGGGGGCCAGGGGTTTACGAGCAGTACTTC
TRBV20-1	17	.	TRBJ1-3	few	CSARDLLTDYSGNTIYF	TGCAGTGCTAGAGATTTGTTGACGGACTACTCTGGAAACACCATATATTTT
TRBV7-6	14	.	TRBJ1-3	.	CASTPGNSGNTIYF	TGTGCCAGCACTCCAGGGAACTCTGGAAACACCATATATTTT
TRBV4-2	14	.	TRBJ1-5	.	CASSQARGSQPQHF	TGTGCCAGCAGCCAAGCCAGAGGGAGTCAGCCCCAGCATTTT
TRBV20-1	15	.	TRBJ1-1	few	CSAINRASMNTEAFF	TGCAGTGCTATTAACAGGGCTAGCATGAACACTGAAGCTTTCTTT
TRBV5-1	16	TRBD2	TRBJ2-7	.	CASSLQPREGSYEQYF	TGCGCCAGCAGCTTGCAACCCAGGGAGGGCTCCTACGAGCAGTACTTC
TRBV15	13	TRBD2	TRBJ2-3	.	CATRLAGTDTQYF	TGTGCCACCCGACTAGCGGGAACCGATACGCAGTATTTT
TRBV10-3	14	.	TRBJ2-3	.	CAIKGVTGADAQYF	TGTGCCATCAAGGGTGTAACGGGAGCAGATGCGCAGTATTTT
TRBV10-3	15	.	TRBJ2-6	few	CAISEGASGANVLTF	TGTGCCATCAGTGAGGGGGCCTCTGGGGCCAACGTCCTGACTTTC
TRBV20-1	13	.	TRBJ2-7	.	CSAQGLLWDEQYF	TGCAGTGCCCAGGGGCTTTTGTGGGATGAGCAGTACTTC
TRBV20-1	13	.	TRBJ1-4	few	CSGKGGVMEKLFF	TGCAGTGGGAAGGGGGGGGTGATGGAAAAACTGTTTTTT
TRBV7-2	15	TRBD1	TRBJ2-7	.	CASSRFRDRVNEQYF	TGTGCCAGCAGCCGCTTCCGGGACAGGGTCAACGAGCAGTACTTC
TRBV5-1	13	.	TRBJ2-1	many	CASSLYTYNEQFF	TGCGCCAGCAGCCTGTACACTTACAATGAGCAGTTCTTC
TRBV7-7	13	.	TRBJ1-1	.	CASSSERGSEAFF	TGTGCCAGCAGTTCTGAACGGGGATCTGAAGCTTTCTTT
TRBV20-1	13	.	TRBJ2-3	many	CSASEDLADTQYF	TGCAGTGCTAGTGAAGACTTGGCAGATACGCAGTATTTT
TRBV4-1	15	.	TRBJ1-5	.	CASSQEHGVNQPQHF	TGCGCCAGCAGCCAAGAACACGGTGTAAATCAGCCCCAGCATTTT
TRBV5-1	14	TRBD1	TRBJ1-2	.	CASSRDSNNYGYTF	TGCGCCAGCAGCCGGGACAGCAATAACTATGGCTACACCTTC
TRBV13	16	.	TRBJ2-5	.	CASSLPGTGRLETQYF	TGTGCCAGCAGCTTGCCAGGGACGGGAAGGTTGGAGACCCAGTACTTC
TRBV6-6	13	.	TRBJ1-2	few	CASSYVSNYGYTF	TGTGCCAGCAGTTACGTTTCTAACTATGGCTACACCTTC
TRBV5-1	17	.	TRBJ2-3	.	CASSPAASDWGTDTQYF	TGCGCCAGCAGCCCGGCGGCGTCGGATTGGGGCACAGATACGCAGTATTTT
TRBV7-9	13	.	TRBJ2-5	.	CASSLESMRTQYF	TGTGCCAGCAGCTTAGAGTCTATGCGGACCCAGTACTTC
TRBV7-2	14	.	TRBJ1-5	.	CASSLRRDNQPQHF	TGTGCCAGCAGCCTCCGTCGGGACAATCAGCCCCAGCATTTT
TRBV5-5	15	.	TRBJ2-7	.	CANSSSIASSYEQYF	TGTGCCAACAGCTCCAGCATCGCGAGCTCCTACGAGCAGTACTTC
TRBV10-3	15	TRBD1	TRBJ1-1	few	CAISGMAGGGTEAFF	TGTGCCATCAGTGGAATGGCAGGGGGAGGGACTGAAGCTTTCTTT
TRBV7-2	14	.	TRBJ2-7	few	CASSLDRTTYEQYF	TGTGCCAGCAGCTTAGATAGAACAACCTACGAGCAGTACTTC
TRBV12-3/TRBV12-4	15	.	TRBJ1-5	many	CASSLMRQSNQPQHF	TGTGCCAGCAGTTTGATGAGACAGTCCAATCAGCCCCAGCATTTT
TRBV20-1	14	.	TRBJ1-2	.	CSALARDSNYGYTF	TGCAGTGCACTCGCGCGGGATTCTAACTATGGCTACACCTTC
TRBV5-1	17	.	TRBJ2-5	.	CASRRGSLELKVETQYF	TGCGCCAGCAGACGTGGGAGTTTGGAATTGAAGGTCGAGACCCAGTACTTC
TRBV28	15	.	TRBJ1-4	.	CASRGDTATNEKLFF	TGTGCCAGCAGGGGGGACACCGCAACTAATGAAAAACTGTTTTTT
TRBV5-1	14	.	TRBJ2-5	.	CASSLESGWETQYF	TGCGCCAGCAGCTTGGAATCAGGGTGGGAGACCCAGTACTTC
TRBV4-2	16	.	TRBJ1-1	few	CASSQEVPAANTEAFF	TGTGCCAGCAGCCAAGAGGTACCCGCAGCGAACACTGAAGCTTTCTTT
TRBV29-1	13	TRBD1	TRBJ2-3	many	CSVGQGGTDTQYF	TGCAGCGTTGGACAGGGTGGCACAGATACGCAGTATTTT
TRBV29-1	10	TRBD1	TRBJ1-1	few	CSVRQGAAFF	TGCAGCGTTAGACAGGGAGCAGCTTTCTTT
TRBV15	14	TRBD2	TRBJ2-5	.	CATSKSSGKETQYF	TGTGCCACCAGCAAATCTAGCGGAAAAGAGACCCAGTACTTC